The T cell receptor (beta chain) under discussion was sequenced for a study of shared clonotypes between healthy human individuals. Study findings and constraints: Only blood was sampled; tissue repertoires likely differ. Clonotype sharing among donors, it was expected, would be affected by sequencing depth.

Comments on this clone: Its target is unknown.

Among the donors, all were Caucasian adults who lived in Nashville, Tennessee. It was 250 to 350 ng DNA, roughly 30,000 T cell genomes, that went into each replicate PCR of unsorted PBMC. Clones were sequenced by immunoSEQ multiplex PCR, and TCRdb holds only the in-frame ones, with some missing. The repertoire has approximately 470,000 clones, over 70% of them found once; the top ten carry roughly 13%. In germline, CDR1 is KGHSH, CDR2 LQKENI. V shed 5 bases and J 5 bases; nucleotides not matched to a gene: 9. This CDR3 comprises 16 residues. The sample taken for sequencing was PBMCs. The V call is TRBV18, the J call TRBJ1-1, with 12 bases that match TRBD1. The TCR was taken from a woman in her forties in good health. Some clones in this sample may be carry-over from other donors' samples. The CDR3 region is CASSFGTGGAGTEAFF. The DNA of the CDR3 is TGTGCCAGCTCATTTGGGACAGGGGGCGCCGGGACTGAAGCTTTCTTT.